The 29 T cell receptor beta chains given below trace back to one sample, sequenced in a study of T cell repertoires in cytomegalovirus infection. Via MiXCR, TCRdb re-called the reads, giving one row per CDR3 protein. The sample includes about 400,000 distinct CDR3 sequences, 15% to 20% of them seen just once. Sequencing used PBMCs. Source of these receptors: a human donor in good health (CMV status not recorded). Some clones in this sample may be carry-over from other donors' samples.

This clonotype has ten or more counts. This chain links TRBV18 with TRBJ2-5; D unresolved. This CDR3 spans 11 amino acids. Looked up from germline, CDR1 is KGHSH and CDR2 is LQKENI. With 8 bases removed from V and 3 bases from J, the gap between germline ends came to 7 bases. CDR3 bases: TGTGCCAGCAGCCCAGAAGAGACCCAGTACTTC. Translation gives CASSPEETQYF.

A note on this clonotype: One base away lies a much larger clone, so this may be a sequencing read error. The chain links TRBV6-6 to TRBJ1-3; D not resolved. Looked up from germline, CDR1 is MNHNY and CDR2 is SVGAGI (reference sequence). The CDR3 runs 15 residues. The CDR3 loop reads CASSYSRSSGNIIYF. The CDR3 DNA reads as TGTGCCAGCAGTTACTCCAGGTCCTCTGGAAACATCATATATTTT.

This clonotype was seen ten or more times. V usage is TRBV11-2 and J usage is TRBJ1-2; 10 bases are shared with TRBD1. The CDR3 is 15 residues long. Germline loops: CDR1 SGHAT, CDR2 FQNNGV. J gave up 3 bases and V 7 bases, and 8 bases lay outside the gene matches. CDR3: CASKPTGGRDYGYTF. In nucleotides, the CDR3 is TGTGCCAGCAAGCCGACAGGGGGCAGAGACTATGGCTACACCTTC.

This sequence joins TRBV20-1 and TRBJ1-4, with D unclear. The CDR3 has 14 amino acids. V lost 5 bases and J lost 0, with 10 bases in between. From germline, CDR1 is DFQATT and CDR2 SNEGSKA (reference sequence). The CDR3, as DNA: TGCAGTGCTCCTACTGGTGCAACTAATGAAAAACTGTTTTTT. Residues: CSAPTGATNEKLFF.

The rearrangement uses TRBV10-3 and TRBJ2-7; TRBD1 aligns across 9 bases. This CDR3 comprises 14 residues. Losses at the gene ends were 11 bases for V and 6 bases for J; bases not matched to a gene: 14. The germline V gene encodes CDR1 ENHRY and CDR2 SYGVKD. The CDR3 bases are TGTGCCTCCCACGGGGGTGACAGGGGGAGCGAGCAGTACTTC. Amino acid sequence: CASHGGDRGSEQYF.

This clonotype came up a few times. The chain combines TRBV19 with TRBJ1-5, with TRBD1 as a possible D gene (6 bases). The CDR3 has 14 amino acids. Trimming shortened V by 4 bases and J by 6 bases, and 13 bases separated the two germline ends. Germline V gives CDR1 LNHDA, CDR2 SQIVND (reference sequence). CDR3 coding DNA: TGTGCCAGTAGTAATGACAGGAGGAGTCAGCCCCAGCATTTT. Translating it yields CASSNDRRSQPQHF.

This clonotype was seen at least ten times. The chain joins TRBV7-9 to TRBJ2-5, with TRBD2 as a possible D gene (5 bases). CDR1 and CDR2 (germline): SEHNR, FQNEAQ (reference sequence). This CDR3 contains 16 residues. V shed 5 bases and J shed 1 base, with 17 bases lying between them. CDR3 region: CASSPPGGWVQETQYF. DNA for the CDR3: TGTGCCAGCAGCCCTCCTGGCGGGTGGGTCCAAGAGACCCAGTACTTC. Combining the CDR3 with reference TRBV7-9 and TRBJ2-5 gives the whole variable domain DTGVSQNPRHKITKRGQNVTFRCDPISEHNRLYWYRQTLGQGPEFLTYFQNEAQLEKSRLLSDRFSAERPKGSFSTLEIQRTEQGDSAMYLCASSPPGGWVQETQYFGPGTRLLVL.

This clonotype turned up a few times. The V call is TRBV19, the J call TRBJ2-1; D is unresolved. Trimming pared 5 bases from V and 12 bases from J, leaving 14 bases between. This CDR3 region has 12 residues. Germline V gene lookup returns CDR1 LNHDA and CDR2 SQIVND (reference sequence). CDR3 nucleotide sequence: TGTGCCAGTAGTGGAAGCGTGGCTAGGCAGTTCTTC. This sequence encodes CASSGSVARQFF.

The CDR3 region is CASSLGRSIYNEQFF. The CDR3 DNA sequence: TGTGCCAGCAGCTTAGGCAGGAGTATTTACAATGAGCAGTTCTTC. The chain employs TRBV7-2 and TRBJ2-1; D remains unclear. The V end was cut by 1 base, the J end by 4 bases, with 11 bases between. The CDR3 length is 15 residues. In germline, CDR1 is SGHTA, CDR2 FQGNSA.

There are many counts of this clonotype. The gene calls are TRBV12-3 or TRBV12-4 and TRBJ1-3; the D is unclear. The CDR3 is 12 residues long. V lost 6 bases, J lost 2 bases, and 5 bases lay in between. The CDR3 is CASSFPGNTIYF. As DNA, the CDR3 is TGTGCCAGCAGCTTTCCTGGAAACACCATATATTTT.

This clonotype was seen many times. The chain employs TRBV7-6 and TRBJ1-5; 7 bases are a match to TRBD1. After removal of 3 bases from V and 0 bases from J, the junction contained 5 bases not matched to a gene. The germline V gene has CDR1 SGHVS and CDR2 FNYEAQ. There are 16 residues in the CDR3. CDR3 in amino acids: CASSLRQGSSNQPQHF. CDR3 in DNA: TGTGCCAGCAGCTTGAGACAGGGATCTAGCAATCAGCCCCAGCATTTT.

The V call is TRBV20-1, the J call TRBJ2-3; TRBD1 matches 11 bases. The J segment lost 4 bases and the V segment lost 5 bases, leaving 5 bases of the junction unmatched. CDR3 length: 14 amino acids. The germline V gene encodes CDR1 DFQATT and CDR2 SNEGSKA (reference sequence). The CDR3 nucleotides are TGCAGTGCTGGGACAGGGGGGAGGCCAGATACGCAGTATTTT. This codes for CSAGTGGRPDTQYF.

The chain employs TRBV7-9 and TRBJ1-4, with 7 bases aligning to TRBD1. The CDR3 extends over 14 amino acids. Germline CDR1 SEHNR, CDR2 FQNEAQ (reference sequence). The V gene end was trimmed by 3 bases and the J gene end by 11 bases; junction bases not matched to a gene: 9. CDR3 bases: TGTGCCAGCAGCTTGACAGGGTCGGGGCAGAAACTGTTTTTT. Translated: CASSLTGSGQKLFF.

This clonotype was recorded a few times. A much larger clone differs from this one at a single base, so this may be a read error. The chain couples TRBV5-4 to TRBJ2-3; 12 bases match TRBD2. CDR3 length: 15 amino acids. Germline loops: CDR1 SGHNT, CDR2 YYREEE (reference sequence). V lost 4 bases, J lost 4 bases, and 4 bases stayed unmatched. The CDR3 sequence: CASSTTSGRSDTQYF. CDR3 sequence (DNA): TGTGCCAGCAGCACGACTAGCGGGAGATCAGATACGCAGTATTTT.

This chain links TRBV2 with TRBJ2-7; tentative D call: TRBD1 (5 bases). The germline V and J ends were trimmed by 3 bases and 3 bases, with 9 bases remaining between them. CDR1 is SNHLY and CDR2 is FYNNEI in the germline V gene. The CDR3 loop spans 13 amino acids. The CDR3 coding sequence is TGTGCCAGCAGTGAGCCGACAGACTACGAGCAGTACTTC. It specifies CASSEPTDYEQYF.

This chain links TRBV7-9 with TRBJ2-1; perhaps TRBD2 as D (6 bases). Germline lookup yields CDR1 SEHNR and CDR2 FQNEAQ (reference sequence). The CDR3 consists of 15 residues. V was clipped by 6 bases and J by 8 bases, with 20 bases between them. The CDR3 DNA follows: TGTGCCAGCAGTCTTAGCGGTTCTAAAAGGGATGAGCAGTTCTTC. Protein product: CASSLSGSKRDEQFF.

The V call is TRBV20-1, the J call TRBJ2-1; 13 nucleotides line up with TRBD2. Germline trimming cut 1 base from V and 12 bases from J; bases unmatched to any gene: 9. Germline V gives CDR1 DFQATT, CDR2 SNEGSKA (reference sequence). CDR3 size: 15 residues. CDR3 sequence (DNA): TGCAGTGCTAGAGGGACTAGCGGGAGTGGGGAGGCGCAGTTCTTC. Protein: CSARGTSGSGEAQFF.

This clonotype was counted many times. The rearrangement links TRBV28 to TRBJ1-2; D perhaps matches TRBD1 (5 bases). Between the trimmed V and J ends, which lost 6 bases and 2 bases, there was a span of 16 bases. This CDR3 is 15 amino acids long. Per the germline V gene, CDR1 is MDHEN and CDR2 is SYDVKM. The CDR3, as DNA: TGTGCCAGCAGCGACGTGGGGACCGAGAACTATGGCTACACCTTC. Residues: CASSDVGTENYGYTF.

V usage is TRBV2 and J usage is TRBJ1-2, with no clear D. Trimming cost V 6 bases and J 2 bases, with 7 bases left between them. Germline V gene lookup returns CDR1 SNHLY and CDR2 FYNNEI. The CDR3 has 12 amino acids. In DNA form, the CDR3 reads TGTGCCAGCAGGTTTGGAAACTATGGCTACACCTTC. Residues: CASRFGNYGYTF.

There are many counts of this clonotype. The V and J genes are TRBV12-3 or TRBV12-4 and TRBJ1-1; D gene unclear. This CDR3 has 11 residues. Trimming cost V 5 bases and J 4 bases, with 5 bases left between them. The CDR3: CASSRSTEAFF. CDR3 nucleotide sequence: TGTGCCAGCAGTAGGAGCACTGAAGCTTTCTTT.

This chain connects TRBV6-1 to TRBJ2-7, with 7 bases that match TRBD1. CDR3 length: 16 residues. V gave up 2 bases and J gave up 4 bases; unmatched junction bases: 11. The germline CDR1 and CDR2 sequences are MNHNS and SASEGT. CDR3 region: CASSENRGPHRYEQYF. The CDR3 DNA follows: TGTGCCAGCAGTGAAAACAGGGGACCCCATCGATACGAGCAGTACTTC.

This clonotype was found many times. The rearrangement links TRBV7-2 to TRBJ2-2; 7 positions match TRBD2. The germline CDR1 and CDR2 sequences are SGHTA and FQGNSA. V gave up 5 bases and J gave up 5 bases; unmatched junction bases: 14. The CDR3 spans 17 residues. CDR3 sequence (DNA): TGTGCCAGCAGCCCCTACCAGGCGGGAGCTTCAACCGGGGAGCTGTTTTTT. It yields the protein CASSPYQAGASTGELFF.

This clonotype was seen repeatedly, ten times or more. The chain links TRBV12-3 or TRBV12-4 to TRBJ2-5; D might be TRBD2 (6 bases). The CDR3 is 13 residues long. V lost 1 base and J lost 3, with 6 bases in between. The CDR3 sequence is CASSLGGEETQYF. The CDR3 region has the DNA TGTGCCAGCAGTTTAGGCGGGGAAGAGACCCAGTACTTC.

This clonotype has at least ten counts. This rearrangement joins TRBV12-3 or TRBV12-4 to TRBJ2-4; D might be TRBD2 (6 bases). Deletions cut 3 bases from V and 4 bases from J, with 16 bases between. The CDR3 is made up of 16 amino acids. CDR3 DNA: TGTGCCAGCAGTTTGGTTAGGGGACTTCAAAAAAACATTCAGTACTTC. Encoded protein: CASSLVRGLQKNIQYF.

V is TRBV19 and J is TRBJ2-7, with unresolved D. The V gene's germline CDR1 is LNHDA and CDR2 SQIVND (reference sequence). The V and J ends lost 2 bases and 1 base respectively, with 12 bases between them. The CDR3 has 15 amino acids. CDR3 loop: CASSISRQRSYEQYF. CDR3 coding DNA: TGTGCCAGTAGTATATCCCGGCAGAGATCCTACGAGCAGTACTTC.

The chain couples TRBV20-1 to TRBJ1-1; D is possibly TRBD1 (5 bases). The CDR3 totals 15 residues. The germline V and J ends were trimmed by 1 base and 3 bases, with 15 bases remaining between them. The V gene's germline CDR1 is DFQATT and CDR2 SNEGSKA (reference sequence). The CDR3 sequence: CSARGRGYLDTEAFF. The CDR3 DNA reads TGCAGTGCTAGAGGACGGGGGTACTTGGACACTGAAGCTTTCTTT.

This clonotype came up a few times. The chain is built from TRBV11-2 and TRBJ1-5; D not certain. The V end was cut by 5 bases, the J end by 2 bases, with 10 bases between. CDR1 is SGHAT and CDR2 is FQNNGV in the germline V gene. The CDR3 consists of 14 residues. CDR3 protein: CASSARWRNQPQHF. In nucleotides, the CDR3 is TGTGCCAGCAGCGCCCGGTGGCGCAATCAGCCCCAGCATTTT.

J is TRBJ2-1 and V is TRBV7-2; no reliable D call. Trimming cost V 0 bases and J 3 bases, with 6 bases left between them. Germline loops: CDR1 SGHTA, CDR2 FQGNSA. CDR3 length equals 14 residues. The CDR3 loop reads CASSLADGYNEQFF. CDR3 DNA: TGTGCCAGCAGCTTAGCTGACGGCTACAATGAGCAGTTCTTC.

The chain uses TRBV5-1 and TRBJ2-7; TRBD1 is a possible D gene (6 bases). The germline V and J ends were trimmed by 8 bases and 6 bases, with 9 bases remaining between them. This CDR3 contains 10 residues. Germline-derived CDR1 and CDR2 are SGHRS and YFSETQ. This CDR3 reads CARRQVEQYF. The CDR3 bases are TGCGCCAGACGACAGGTCGAGCAGTACTTC.